The 23 T cell receptor beta chains given below trace back to one sample, sequenced in a study of cytomegalovirus exposure and HLA in healthy donors. Amplification used 60 Vbeta primers and 13 Jbeta primers. Repertoires were generated with immunoSEQ multiplex PCR, while TCRdb's copy carries only in-frame clones and drops some. The sample has fewer than 250,000 clones; roughly 79% are singletons. Sequenced sample: PBMCs. These receptors were obtained from a young man in good health and CMV-seronegative.

The chain employs TRBV9 and TRBJ1-1; D not certain. Germline V CDR1 and CDR2: SGDLS, YYNGEE. The V end was cut by 2 bases, the J end by 1 base, with 12 bases between. CDR3 length equals 15 residues. CDR3 nucleotide sequence: TGTGCCAGCAGCGTGTGGGAGGGAGGGAACACTGAAGCTTTCTTT. Its translation: CASSVWEGGNTEAFF.

This chain connects TRBV5-4 to TRBJ2-1; D perhaps matches TRBD1 (6 bases). Per the germline V gene, CDR1 is SGHNT and CDR2 is YYREEE (reference sequence). V shed 2 bases and J shed 4 bases, with 16 bases lying between them. The length of the CDR3 is 16 residues. CDR3 in DNA: TGTGCCAGCAGCTTATCTGACAGGAACCTTTACAATGAGCAGTTCTTC. This gives the protein CASSLSDRNLYNEQFF.

The chain joins TRBV7-6 to TRBJ2-3, with 9 nucleotides matching TRBD1. J was trimmed by 2 bases and V by 2 bases; bases with no gene match: 8. The CDR3 totals 17 residues. CDR1 is SGHVS, CDR2 FNYEAQ, per germline. The CDR3 DNA follows: TGTGCCAGCAGCTTACGGAGTGGACAGGGGCTCACAGATACGCAGTATTTT. Protein product: CASSLRSGQGLTDTQYF.

V usage is TRBV27 and J usage is TRBJ2-2, with D perhaps TRBD1 (6 bases). The germline V gene has CDR1 MNHEY and CDR2 SMNVEV (reference sequence). The CDR3 runs to 13 residues. The V end was cut by 6 bases, the J end by 5 bases, with 10 bases between. The CDR3 region has the DNA TGTGCCAGCAGCCTACAGGGAACCGGGGAGCTGTTTTTT. It yields the protein CASSLQGTGELFF.

The gene calls are TRBV7-9 and TRBJ2-3; 10 bases are a match to TRBD1. The CDR3 has 17 residues. Germline values: CDR1 SEHNR, CDR2 FQNEAQ (reference sequence). V was pared by 6 bases and J by 1 base, with 10 bases of the junction left unmatched. DNA for the CDR3: TGTGCCAGCAGTCACCGGGACAGGGGTTCTGGCACAGATACGCAGTATTTT. Protein: CASSHRDRGSGTDTQYF.

The chain has TRBV15 and TRBJ2-7; unclear D gene. Germline V gene data show CDR1 as LNHNV and CDR2 as YYDKDF (reference sequence). V was trimmed by 1 base and J by 0 bases, leaving 4 bases between them. The CDR3 covers 13 residues. The CDR3 region has the DNA TGTGCCACCAGCAGAGTCTCCTCCTACGAGCAGTACTTC. It encodes CATSRVSSYEQYF.

On this clone itself: An end of the junction differs from the germline gene, which may be a read error. V and J are TRBV5-6 and TRBJ2-1, with D tentatively TRBD1 (5 bases). Germline V gene sequence: CDR1 SGHDT, CDR2 YYEEEE. The CDR3 has 13 amino acids. The CDR3 region has the DNA TGTGCCAGCAGCGATCCACAGGTAAATGAGAAGTTCTTC. Translating it yields CASSDPQVNEKFF.

CDR3 amino acids: CASSDSAGPNTEAFF. CDR3 DNA sequence: TGTGCCAGCAGTGACTCGGCGGGCCCGAACACTGAAGCTTTCTTT. The chain employs TRBV6-4 and TRBJ1-1; D gene ambiguous. Germline V CDR1 and CDR2: MRHNA, SNTAGT. This CDR3 is 15 amino acids long. The germline V and J ends were trimmed by 0 bases and 1 base, with 9 bases remaining between them.

Here the CDR3 reads CASMLALTDTQYF. As DNA, the CDR3 is TGTGCCAGCATGCTAGCCCTCACAGATACGCAGTATTTT. This chain joins TRBV6-5 and TRBJ2-3; possible D gene TRBD2, 5 bases. V lost 7 bases and J lost 2, with 10 bases in between. The germline V gene has CDR1 MNHEY and CDR2 SVGAGI. The CDR3 sequence is 13 residues long.

The chain is built from TRBV28 and TRBJ1-5, with D tentatively TRBD1 (5 bases). The CDR3 length is 15 residues. V lost 5 bases, J lost 1 base, and 12 bases lay in between. The germline gives CDR1 MDHEN, CDR2 SYDVKM. CDR3 nucleotide sequence: TGTGCCAGCAGTCCGGGGGTAGTAAGCAATCAGCCCCAGCATTTT. Protein product: CASSPGVVSNQPQHF.

This clone occurred a few times. The chain carries TRBV2 and TRBJ1-2; the D gene is possibly TRBD1 (5 bases). Per the germline V gene, CDR1 is SNHLY and CDR2 is FYNNEI. The CDR3 length is 13 residues. Trimming took off 1 base at V and 8 bases at J, with 11 bases between the two ends. The CDR3 DNA is TGTGCCAGCAGTGAAGGAGGGGAGGTCGGCTACACCTTC. Its translation is CASSEGGEVGYTF.

V is TRBV29-1 and J is TRBJ1-2; unclear D gene. The germline CDR1 and CDR2 sequences are SQVTM and ANQGSEA. This CDR3 contains 14 residues. The V and J ends lost 0 bases and 5 bases respectively, with 13 bases between them. The CDR3 region has the DNA TGCAGCGTTGAAGATTCGGACTTCTCGTATGGCTACACCTTC. The encoded protein is CSVEDSDFSYGYTF. The whole variable domain, filled in from reference TRBV29-1 and TRBJ1-2, reads SAVISQKPSRDICQRGTSLTIQCQVDSQVTMMFWYRQQPGQSLTLIATANQGSEATYESGFVIDKFPISRPNLTFSTLTVSNMSPEDSSIYLCSVEDSDFSYGYTFGSGTRLTVV.

This clone has only one observation. The rearrangement uses TRBV25-1 and TRBJ1-3; the D is unclear. In germline, CDR1 is MGHDK, CDR2 SYGVNS. Trimming removed 3 bases from V and 0 bases from J, with 6 bases in between. The CDR3 is 14 residues long. CDR3 in amino acids: CASSDPSSGNTIYF. CDR3 nucleotide sequence: TGTGCCAGCAGTGATCCGAGCTCTGGAAACACCATATATTTT.

This chain joins TRBV7-9 and TRBJ1-2, with TRBD1 identical over 7 bases. The CDR3 covers 11 residues. J gave up 12 bases and V 3 bases, and 4 bases lay outside the gene matches. Germline V gives CDR1 SEHNR, CDR2 FQNEAQ (reference sequence). The CDR3 DNA reads as TGTGCCAGCAGCTTGGGACAGTCGCACACCTTC. As protein: CASSLGQSHTF.

The CDR3 loop is CASSYGGQGGPDTQYF. CDR3 nucleotides: TGTGCCAGCAGCTACGGAGGACAGGGGGGTCCAGATACGCAGTATTTT. V gene TRBV7-9 combines with J gene TRBJ2-3; 10 bases are shared with TRBD1. Germline values: CDR1 SEHNR, CDR2 FQNEAQ (reference sequence). After removal of 4 bases from V and 4 bases from J, the junction contained 8 bases not matched to a gene. The CDR3 is 16 amino acids.

This clone is a singleton in its sample. This rearrangement joins TRBV4-2 to TRBJ2-1; D perhaps matches TRBD1 (5 bases). Germline loops: CDR1 LGHNA, CDR2 YNFKEQ. Trimming shortened V by 6 bases and J by 8 bases, and 8 bases separated the two germline ends. The CDR3 contains 11 residues. The CDR3 nucleotides are TGTGCCAGCAGGGGGCCCGATGAGCAGTTCTTC. Residues: CASRGPDEQFF.

This clone was seen at least ten times. This chain uses TRBV5-1 with TRBJ2-7; 11 bases fit TRBD1. The CDR3 runs to 13 residues. J lost 6 bases, V lost 3 bases, and 2 bases had no gene match. Germline CDR1 is SGHRS and CDR2 is YFSETQ. CDR3 sequence reads: CASSWGQGGEQYF. DNA of the CDR3: TGCGCCAGCAGCTGGGGACAGGGGGGCGAGCAGTACTTC.

CDR3: CASSEGVTDTQYF. The CDR3 DNA follows: TGTGCCAGCAGTGAAGGAGTAACAGATACGCAGTATTTT. The chain uses TRBV2 and TRBJ2-3; D remains ambiguous. The CDR3 loop spans 13 amino acids. Germline values: CDR1 SNHLY, CDR2 FYNNEI. V was shortened by 1 base and J by 3 bases, with 5 bases between the two germline ends.

About this clone itself: Other DNA sequences in this sample translate to the same CDR3. V and J are TRBV5-1 and TRBJ2-5; TRBD1 agrees at 7 bases. The CDR3 consists of 14 residues. CDR1 is SGHRS and CDR2 is YFSETQ in the germline V gene. V dropped 0 bases and J dropped 5; count of bases not matched to a gene: 4. CDR3 sequence: CASSLGQGQETQYF. CDR3 sequence (DNA): TGCGCCAGCAGCTTGGGACAGGGTCAGGAGACCCAGTACTTC.

The genes are TRBV7-9 and TRBJ1-2; D unresolved. Germline V CDR1 and CDR2: SEHNR, FQNEAQ (reference sequence). The CDR3 totals 17 residues. Trimming cost V 4 bases and J 5 bases, with 23 bases left between them. CDR3 sequence reads: CASSSSWADPIRYGYTF. The CDR3 bases are TGTGCCAGCAGCTCATCATGGGCAGACCCGATCCGGTATGGCTACACCTTC.

The chain couples TRBV6-4 to TRBJ1-5, with D possibly being TRBD1 (6 bases). This CDR3 region has 18 residues. The germline gives CDR1 MRHNA, CDR2 SNTAGT. Trimming stripped 0 bases from V and 1 base from J, with 16 bases between. Here the CDR3 DNA reads TGTGCCAGCAGTGACTCAGTCCAGGGGTGGGAGAGCAATCAGCCCCAGCATTTT. It codes for CASSDSVQGWESNQPQHF.

The chain recombines TRBV7-9 with TRBJ2-7, with D tentatively TRBD2 (5 bases). CDR1 SEHNR and CDR2 FQNEAQ come from the germline V gene (reference sequence). V lost 3 bases to trimming and J lost 4 bases, with 7 bases between them. The CDR3 length is 12 residues. The CDR3 loop reads CASSFRGYEQYF. The CDR3 nucleotides read TGTGCCAGCAGCTTTAGAGGGTACGAGCAGTACTTC.

The chain couples TRBV5-1 to TRBJ1-2, with TRBD1 matching 7 bases. This CDR3 comprises 15 residues. Germline trimming cut 0 bases from V and 2 bases from J; bases unmatched to any gene: 4. Per germline, CDR1 SGHRS and CDR2 YFSETQ. The CDR3 coding sequence is TGCGCCAGCAGCTTGGGTATAGGGGGCAACTATGGCTACACCTTC. Translation: CASSLGIGGNYGYTF.